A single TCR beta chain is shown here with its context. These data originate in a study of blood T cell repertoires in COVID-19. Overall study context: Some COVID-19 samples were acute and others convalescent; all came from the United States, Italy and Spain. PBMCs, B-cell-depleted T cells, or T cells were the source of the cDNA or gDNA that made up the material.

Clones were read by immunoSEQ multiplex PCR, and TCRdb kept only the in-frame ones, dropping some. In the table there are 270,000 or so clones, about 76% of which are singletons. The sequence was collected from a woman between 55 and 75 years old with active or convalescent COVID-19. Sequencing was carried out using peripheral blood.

The CDR3: CASSPLAGGEYNEQFF. Here the CDR3 DNA reads TGTGCCAGCTCACCCCTAGCGGGGGGGGAGTACAATGAGCAGTTCTTC. The V and J genes are TRBV18 and TRBJ2-1, with 12 bases fitting TRBD2. From germline, CDR1 is KGHSH and CDR2 LQKENI. J was trimmed by 4 bases and V by 3 bases; bases with no gene match: 4. The CDR3 spans 16 residues.